These T cell receptor beta chains were read from a single sample in a study of T cell changes during pregnancy in multiple sclerosis. Here immunoSEQ multiplex PCR was the method, and the copy in TCRdb shows in-frame clones only, minus some. This sample has some 110,000 clones, with about 90% found just once. The specimen was peripheral blood, collected in the third trimester of pregnancy. The receptors were gathered from a female donor with multiple sclerosis, enrolled in a pregnancy study. The CDR3 runs from the conserved cysteine through the conserved F or W. D genes are given only for firm matches. Some rows mark clone size as missing; the rest say once, few, many or name a class of expanded clone.

size | D | J | V | length | DNA | CDR3
- | TRBD1 | TRBJ1-3 | TRBV5-4 | 17 | TGTGCCAGCAGCTTTGGGACAGGCCTTTTTACTGGAAACACCATATATTTT | CASSFGTGLFTGNTIYF
- | - | TRBJ1-2 | TRBV5-6 | 15 | TGTGCCAGCAGCTTGTTACAGGTCGGTGGGGATGGCTACACCTTC | CASSLLQVGGDGYTF
- | - | TRBJ2-1 | TRBV7-6 | 13 | TGTGCCAGCAGCCCTCTCCGGGGCAATGAGCAGTTCTTC | CASSPLRGNEQFF
- | TRBD1 | TRBJ2-2 | TRBV7-9 | 14 | TGTGCCACCCCAGGGGGCAGAGACACCGGGGAGCTGTTTTTT | CATPGGRDTGELFF
- | TRBD2 | TRBJ2-2 | TRBV11-1 | 15 | TGTGCCAGCTCAGCGGGAGGTATGAACACCGGGGAGCTGTTTTTT | CASSAGGMNTGELFF
- | - | TRBJ1-3 | TRBV10-3 | 14 | TGTGCCATCAGTGAGTGGAGCTCTGGAAACACCATATATTTT | CAISEWSSGNTIYF
- | - | TRBJ1-5 | TRBV6-4 | 13 | TGTGCCAGCAGTGTAGGGGCCGATCAGCCCCAGCATTTT | CASSVGADQPQHF
many | - | TRBJ1-4 | TRBV9 | 15 | TGTGCCAGCAGCCCCCAAGGGGCGTATGGTGAAAAACTGTTTTTT | CASSPQGAYGEKLFF
few | - | TRBJ1-3 | TRBV21-1 | 18 | TGTGCCAGCAGCAACCACCGCCACAGGGGGAGCTCTGGAAACACCATATATTTT | CASSNHRHRGSSGNTIYF
- | TRBD2 | TRBJ2-3 | TRBV5-4 | 15 | TGTGCCAGCAGCACCTTAGCGGGCGTCCAGAATACGCAGTATTTT | CASSTLAGVQNTQYF
- | - | TRBJ2-5 | TRBV5-1 | 14 | TGCGCCAGCAGCTTGGAATGGGGGCGGCAGACCCAGTACTTC | CASSLEWGRQTQYF
- | - | TRBJ1-1 | TRBV7-7 | 13 | TGTGCCAGCAGCTTTCGCAGGGACACTGAAGCTTTCTTT | CASSFRRDTEAFF
- | - | TRBJ1-1 | TRBV5-1 | 15 | TGCGCCAGCAGCCTCGGAAGTGCTGGACAGACTGAAGCTTTCTTT | CASSLGSAGQTEAFF
- | TRBD1 | TRBJ1-1 | TRBV5-4 | 16 | TGTGCCAGCAGCCGGGGACTCGGGGACAGGGTAACTGAAGCTTTCTTT | CASSRGLGDRVTEAFF
- | TRBD1 | TRBJ1-1 | TRBV5-1 | 15 | TGCGCCAGCAGCTTGGATGGCAGGGGGCACACTGAAGCTTTCTTT | CASSLDGRGHTEAFF
- | - | TRBJ1-1 | TRBV19 | 15 | TGTGCCAGTAGTAGAAGCGCTAACCGGAACACTGAAGCTTTCTTT | CASSRSANRNTEAFF
few | TRBD1 | TRBJ1-1 | TRBV6-4 | 14 | TGTGCCAGCAGCGCACAGGGGTCCGGCACTGAAGCTTTCTTT | CASSAQGSGTEAFF
- | - | TRBJ2-2 | TRBV9 | 15 | TGTGCCAGCAGCGTACGAGGGAGAGAGACCGGGGAGCTGTTTTTT | CASSVRGRETGELFF
few | - | TRBJ1-1 | TRBV10-3 | 15 | TGTGCCATCAGTGAGGAGGGTGGGGTGAACACTGAAGCTTTCTTT | CAISEEGGVNTEAFF
- | - | TRBJ2-7 | TRBV5-1 | 13 | TGCGCCAGCAGCTTGGATACTGTATACGAGCAGTACTTC | CASSLDTVYEQYF
- | TRBD1 | TRBJ2-5 | TRBV7-8 | 14 | TGTGCCAGCAGCTATCAACAGGGGCTGGGGACCCAGTACTTC | CASSYQQGLGTQYF
- | TRBD2 | TRBJ2-1 | TRBV6-1 | 16 | TGTGCCAGCAGTGAATGGGCTAGCGGTTCCTACAATGAGCAGTTCTTC | CASSEWASGSYNEQFF
- | - | TRBJ1-2 | TRBV28 | 16 | TGTGCCAGCAGTTTATCGCACAGGAGTCCGCTCTATGGCTACACCTTC | CASSLSHRSPLYGYTF
- | - | TRBJ2-7 | TRBV9 | 15 | TGTGCCAGCAGCGTCGAGGGCGGGCCGTCCTACGAGCAGTACTTC | CASSVEGGPSYEQYF
- | - | TRBJ2-3 | TRBV10-3 | 12 | TGTGCCACCGGTCGATCAGGGGATACGCAGTATTTT | CATGRSGDTQYF
- | TRBD1 | TRBJ2-5 | TRBV7-7 | 15 | TGTGCCAGCAGCCCGACAGGGTTTGGCCAAGAGACCCAGTACTTC | CASSPTGFGQETQYF
- | - | TRBJ1-2 | TRBV2 | 11 | TGTGCCAGCAGCGCTGGCTCCGGCTACACCTTC | CASSAGSGYTF
- | - | TRBJ1-2 | TRBV7-2 | 13 | TGTGCCAGCACCACGGACAACAACTATGGCTACACCTTC | CASTTDNNYGYTF
- | TRBD1 | TRBJ1-1 | TRBV30 | 13 | TGTGCCTGGAGTTTACTGACAGGGAATGAAGCTTTCTTT | CAWSLLTGNEAFF
- | - | TRBJ1-4 | TRBV6-1 | 13 | TGTGCCAGCGAGGGGAGGGTTAATGAAAAACTGTTTTTT | CASEGRVNEKLFF
- | TRBD2 | TRBJ2-2 | TRBV7-2 | 17 | TGTGCCAGCAGCTTAGCCCCAGCGGGGGGGCCCGCCGGGGAGCTGTTTTTT | CASSLAPAGGPAGELFF
- | - | TRBJ2-1 | TRBV10-3 | 16 | TGTGCCAGCGTTATGGGCCAAGGGGTAGCTTACAATGAGCAGTTCTTC | CASVMGQGVAYNEQFF
- | - | TRBJ1-5 | TRBV6-1 | 15 | TGTGCCAGCAGTGAAGTGCCCCTCGGGGGTCAGCCCCAGCATTTT | CASSEVPLGGQPQHF
- | TRBD2 | TRBJ2-1 | TRBV5-4 | 17 | TGTGCCAGCAGCCCGCGCTTAGGTGCGGGAGTGTACAATGAGCAGTTCTTC | CASSPRLGAGVYNEQFF
- | TRBD1 | TRBJ1-1 | TRBV10-3 | 14 | TGTGCCATCAGCCAAGGACAGGGGGACACTGAAGCTTTCTTT | CAISQGQGDTEAFF
- | - | TRBJ2-3 | TRBV5-1 | 15 | TGCGCCAGCAGCTTGCGGCAGGGGTACACAGATACGCAGTATTTT | CASSLRQGYTDTQYF
- | TRBD1 | TRBJ2-1 | TRBV19 | 15 | TGTGCCAGTAGTATAGGGGGACAGGGGGTGAATGAGCAGTTCTTC | CASSIGGQGVNEQFF
- | TRBD1 | TRBJ1-2 | TRBV19 | 17 | TGTGCCAGTACCATGTCAGGGACAGGGAATAGAGTTTTTGGCTACACCTTC | CASTMSGTGNRVFGYTF
- | - | TRBJ2-3 | TRBV7-6 | 14 | TGTGCCAGCAGATCAAGCGGTTTCACAGATACGCAGTATTTT | CASRSSGFTDTQYF
- | TRBD1 | TRBJ2-7 | TRBV6-4 | 18 | TGTGCCAGCAGTGACAGCCGGACAGGGGTAGGCCAATCCTACGAGCAGTACTTC | CASSDSRTGVGQSYEQYF
- | TRBD1 | TRBJ1-1 | TRBV5-4 | 15 | TGTGCCAGCAGCTGGGCGACAGGGGAGAACACTGAAGCTTTCTTT | CASSWATGENTEAFF
few | - | TRBJ1-5 | TRBV19 | 13 | TGTGCCAGTAGTATACAGGGGACTCAGCCCCAGCATTTT | CASSIQGTQPQHF
- | - | TRBJ1-5 | TRBV7-9 | 13 | TGTGCCAGCAGCCCCGAAGCGCATCAGCCCCAGCATTTT | CASSPEAHQPQHF
- | TRBD1 | TRBJ2-1 | TRBV5-1 | 15 | TGCGCCAGCAGGGACAGGGGAGGGTCCTACAATGAGCAGTTCTTC | CASRDRGGSYNEQFF
few | TRBD2 | TRBJ2-5 | TRBV11-3 | 13 | TGTGCCAGCAGTCAGGGAGGGCAAGAGACCCAGTACTTC | CASSQGGQETQYF
- | - | TRBJ2-1 | TRBV7-6 | 14 | TGTGCCAGCAGCTTCAGCGGGCCCTACAATGAGCAGTTCTTC | CASSFSGPYNEQFF
- | - | TRBJ1-2 | TRBV19 | 13 | TGTGCCAGTAGCTACAGGGAGGGCGGTGGCTACACCTTC | CASSYREGGGYTF